A single sample gave rise to the 16 T cell receptor beta chains below, sequenced in a study of tumor-infiltrating lymphocytes in primary liver carcinoma. Starting from around 510 ng of total RNA, TCR beta cDNA was produced with a primer in the constant region. ARM-PCR was slightly modified, and three nested multiplex PCR rounds with it gave rise to the TCR beta libraries. The first two PCR rounds used TRBV1-TRBV30 primers with a Cbeta primer, roughly 10 cycles each. Each CDR3 protein is one row after TCRdb ran MiXCR on the multiplex PCR reads. The sample includes approximately 80,000 distinct CDR3 sequences, about three quarters of them seen just once. Unsorted bulk tissue (roughly 17-33 mg) underwent RNA and DNA co-extraction. Source material: tumor-adjacent normal liver tissue. The receptors derive from a man aged 35 to 55 with primary liver carcinoma and hepatitis B virus infection.

The rearrangement links TRBV28 to TRBJ1-2, with TRBD1 matching 11 bases. V lost 4 bases and J lost 13; bases outside the gene matches: 14. Germline V lookup: CDR1 MDHEN, CDR2 SYDVKM. The length of the CDR3 is 15 residues. The CDR3, as DNA: TGTGCCAGCAGTTCCGGACAGGGGGCTAGGTATGACTGCACCTTC. Translation: CASSSGQGARYDCTF.

V gene TRBV10-3 combines with J gene TRBJ1-4; 7 positions agree with TRBD1. This CDR3 is 15 amino acids long. Per the germline V gene, CDR1 is ENHRY and CDR2 is SYGVKD. The V and J ends lost 3 bases and 14 bases, in that order; junction bases with no gene match: 15. The CDR3, as DNA: TGTGCCATCAGTGACCCAGACGTAAACAGGGGTTCCCTGTTTTTT. Its protein is CAISDPDVNRGSLFF.

This chain connects TRBV6-2 or TRBV6-3 to TRBJ2-7; 7 bases fit TRBD2. V lost 4 bases to trimming and J lost 1 base; unmatched junction nucleotides: 7. This CDR3 has 15 amino acids. CDR1 is MNHEY, CDR2 SVGEGT, per germline. The CDR3 nucleotides are TGTGCCAGCAGTTTTAAGCCTAGCGGTTCCTACGAGCAGTACTTC. It is translated as CASSFKPSGSYEQYF.

Turning to this clonotype: Compared with germline, one end of the junction differs, possibly owing to a read error. The chain recombines TRBV6-2 or TRBV6-3 with TRBJ2-1, with TRBD2 matching over 8 bases. This CDR3 has 14 amino acids. Germline V gene lookup returns CDR1 MNHEY and CDR2 SVGEGT. This chain's CDR3 is CTSSYQREHPWQFF. The CDR3 coding sequence is TGTACCAGCAGTTACCAGCGGGAGCACCCTTGGCAGTTCTTC.

Worth noting for this clonotype: This may be a read error: a much more frequent sequence differs by one nucleotide. This chain links TRBV29-1 with TRBJ2-5; 7 nucleotides align to TRBD1. The CDR3 extends over 12 amino acids. CDR1 SQVTM and CDR2 ANQGSEA come from the germline V gene. The V gene end was trimmed by 6 bases and the J gene end by 5 bases; junction bases not matched to a gene: 6. The CDR3 bases are TGCAGCGTGTGGGTGACAGGGGAGACCCAGTACTTC. Translation: CSVWVTGETQYF.

V gene TRBV11-1 combines with J gene TRBJ2-1; D is unresolved. CDR1 and CDR2 (germline): SGHAT, FQDESV (reference sequence). The CDR3 contains 13 residues. The germline V and J ends were trimmed by 0 bases and 7 bases, with 7 bases remaining between them. The CDR3 region is CASSLAPVNEQFF. The DNA of the CDR3 is TGTGCCAGCAGCTTAGCGCCTGTAAATGAGCAGTTCTTC.

This clonotype was detected many times. The J gene is TRBJ2-1, the V gene TRBV6-1; 11 bases fit TRBD1. The V segment lost 6 bases and the J segment 4 bases; nucleotides outside the gene matches: 5. CDR3 length: 15 amino acids. CDR1 is MNHNS and CDR2 is SASEGT in the germline V gene. The CDR3 loop reads CASRVGTGGYNEQFF. CDR3 in DNA: TGTGCCAGCAGAGTCGGGACAGGGGGGTACAATGAGCAGTTCTTC.

A remark on this clonotype: Likely a read error: the CDR3 ends without its conserved phenylalanine or tryptophan. The rearrangement joins TRBV6-6 to TRBJ2-7; D may be TRBD2 (6 bases). The CDR3 is 14 residues long. CDR1 and CDR2 (germline): MNHNY, SVGAGI (reference sequence). CDR3 residues: CAGSYGGENYEQYL. The CDR3 region has the DNA TGTGCCGGCAGCTATGGCGGGGAGAACTACGAGCAGTACTTA.

Of note for this clonotype: A read error is possible here, since a much larger clone lies one base away. Likely a read error: the CDR3 ends without its conserved phenylalanine or tryptophan. The rearrangement uses TRBV6-6 and TRBJ1-6; tentative D call: TRBD1 (6 bases). The CDR3 extends over 13 amino acids. Germline assignment: CDR1 MNHNY and CDR2 SVGAGI (reference sequence). Trimming pared 4 bases from V and 9 bases from J, leaving 10 bases between. CDR3 coding DNA: TGTGCCAGCAGTTCAACAGGGATTTCACCCCTCCACTCT. It specifies CASSSTGISPLHS.

There are many counts of this clonotype. The chain recombines TRBV29-1 with TRBJ2-7, with 10 nucleotides matching TRBD2. CDR1 is SQVTM, CDR2 ANQGSEA, per germline. The V segment lost 5 bases and the J segment 6 bases; nucleotides outside the gene matches: 10. This CDR3 spans 14 amino acids. This CDR3 reads CSVQSSGGSSEQYF. As DNA, the CDR3 is TGCAGCGTTCAAAGTAGCGGGGGGTCGAGCGAGCAGTACTTC.

As to this clonotype: An end of the junction differs from the germline gene, which may be a read error. This sequence joins TRBV6-1 and TRBJ2-7; 8 bases are shared with TRBD1. The CDR3 extends over 14 amino acids. From germline, CDR1 is MNHNS and CDR2 SASEGT. The CDR3 sequence: CVSSADRVQYEQYF. DNA for the CDR3: TGTGTCAGCAGTGCGGACAGGGTTCAGTACGAACAGTACTTC.

On this clonotype itself: With a much larger clone just one base away, this may be a read error. This chain joins TRBV30 and TRBJ2-7, with 10 bases lining up with TRBD1. CDR1 GTSNPN and CDR2 SVGIG come from the germline V gene (reference sequence). The length of the CDR3 is 14 residues. V trimming: 5 bases; J trimming: 5 bases; junction bases outside the gene matches: 9. DNA of the CDR3: TGTGCCTGGTGTAATACCGGGACAGGGGACGAGCAGTACTTC. Protein sequence: CAWCNTGTGDEQYF.

Note on this clonotype: This could be a read error, since a much larger clone is one nucleotide away. V gene TRBV29-1 combines with J gene TRBJ2-7; 9 nucleotides line up with TRBD1. The length of the CDR3 is 14 residues. V gave up 5 bases and J gave up 3 bases; unmatched junction bases: 8. Germline V gives CDR1 SQVTM, CDR2 ANQGSEA. DNA of the CDR3: TGCAGCGTTATAACAGGGGGCAGCCTCTACGAGCAGTACTTC. Translating gives CSVITGGSLYEQYF.

The J gene is TRBJ2-3, the V gene TRBV29-1; 10 bases are a match to TRBD2. CDR3 length equals 13 residues. With V trimmed by 7 bases and J by 6 bases, 7 bases remained unmatched. Per the germline V gene, CDR1 is SQVTM and CDR2 is ANQGSEA. The CDR3 DNA follows: TGCAGCGCTGCTCCTAGCGGGAGTGATACGCAGTATTTT. Residues: CSAAPSGSDTQYF.

Concerning this clonotype itself: In this CDR3 the conserved last residue, phenylalanine or tryptophan, is missing, so a read error is likely. The limits of the CDR3 on the DNA are not certain, so only TCRdb's listed CDR3 is given. This chain uses TRBV4-3 with TRBJ1-1; the listed D gene, TRBD1, was not tested against the DNA. The CDR3 spans 16 residues, counting both ends. Looked up from germline, CDR1 is LGHNA and CDR2 is YSLEER. The CDR3 loop reads CASSQEHRGLNTEALI.

Turning to this clonotype: An end of the junction does not agree with germline; a read error may underlie this. The chain couples TRBV11-2 to TRBJ1-2; a possible D gene is TRBD1 (5 bases). The CDR3 runs to 15 residues. Germline V gives CDR1 SGHAT, CDR2 FQNNGV. The chain's CDR3 is CASSFGETALGGYTF. The CDR3 nucleotides are TGTGCAAGCAGCTTTGGTGAGACAGCCCTAGGAGGCTACACCTTC.